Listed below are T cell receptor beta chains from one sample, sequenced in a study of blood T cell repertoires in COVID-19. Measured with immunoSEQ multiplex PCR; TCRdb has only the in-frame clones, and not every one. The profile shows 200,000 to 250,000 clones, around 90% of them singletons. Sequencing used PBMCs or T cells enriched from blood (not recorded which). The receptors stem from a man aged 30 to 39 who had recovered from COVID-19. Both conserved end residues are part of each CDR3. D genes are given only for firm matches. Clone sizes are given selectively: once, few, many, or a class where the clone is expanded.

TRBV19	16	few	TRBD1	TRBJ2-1	CASSKGRQGAHNEQFF	TGTGCCAGTAGCAAAGGGAGACAGGGGGCCCACAATGAGCAGTTCTTC
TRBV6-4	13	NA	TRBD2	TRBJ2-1	CASSVLAGNEQFF	TGTGCCAGCAGTGTACTAGCGGGAAATGAGCAGTTCTTC
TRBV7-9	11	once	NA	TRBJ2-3	CASSRGDTQYF	TGTGCCAGCAGCCGAGGAGATACGCAGTATTTT
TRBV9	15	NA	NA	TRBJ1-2	CASSVAMFSIYGYTF	TGTGCCAGCAGCGTAGCTATGTTTTCTATCTATGGCTACACCTTC
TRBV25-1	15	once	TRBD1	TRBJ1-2	CASSDWTGLDYGYTF	TGTGCCAGCAGTGACTGGACAGGGTTGGACTATGGCTACACCTTC
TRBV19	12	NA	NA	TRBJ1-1	CASTGWSSEAFF	TGTGCCAGTACTGGCTGGAGTTCTGAAGCTTTCTTT
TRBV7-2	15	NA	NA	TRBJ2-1	CASKTSTSSYNEQFF	TGTGCCAGCAAAACTAGCACGAGCTCCTACAATGAGCAGTTCTTC
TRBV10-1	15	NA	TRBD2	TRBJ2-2	CASSVRELGTGELFF	TGCGCCAGCAGTGTGCGGGAGTTGGGCACCGGGGAGCTGTTTTTT
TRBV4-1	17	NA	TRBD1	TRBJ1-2	CASSQVRDSTLDYGYTF	TGCGCCAGCAGCCAAGTCCGGGACAGCACTCTGGACTATGGCTACACCTTC
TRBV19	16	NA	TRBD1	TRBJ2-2	CASSTGTGVGTGELFF	TGTGCCAGTAGTACGGGGACAGGGGTGGGAACCGGGGAGCTGTTTTTT
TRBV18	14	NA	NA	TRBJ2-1	CASSPRQGYNEQFF	TGTGCCAGCTCACCAAGGCAGGGGTACAATGAGCAGTTCTTC
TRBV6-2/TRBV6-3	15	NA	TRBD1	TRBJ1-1	CASSSTGTGRTEAFF	TGTGCCAGCAGTTCAACCGGGACAGGGAGAACTGAAGCTTTCTTT
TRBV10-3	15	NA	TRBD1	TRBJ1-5	CAISESRTGDQPQHF	TGTGCCATCAGTGAGTCGAGGACAGGGGATCAGCCCCAGCATTTT
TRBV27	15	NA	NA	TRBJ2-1	CASSFGTKGEGEQFF	TGTGCCAGCAGTTTCGGGACAAAGGGGGAGGGTGAGCAGTTCTTC
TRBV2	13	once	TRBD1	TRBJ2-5	CATQTGDQETQYF	TGTGCCACTCAGACAGGGGACCAAGAGACCCAGTACTTC
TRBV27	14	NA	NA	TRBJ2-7	CASSPGLRGHEQYF	TGTGCCAGCAGTCCCGGACTCCGAGGGCACGAGCAGTACTTC
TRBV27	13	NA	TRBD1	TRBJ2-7	CASRRDRDYEQYF	TGTGCCAGCAGAAGGGACAGGGACTACGAGCAGTACTTC
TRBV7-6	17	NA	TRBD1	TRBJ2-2	CASSSRTGVIGTGELFF	TGTGCCAGCAGCTCCCGGACAGGGGTAATAGGGACCGGGGAGCTGTTTTTT
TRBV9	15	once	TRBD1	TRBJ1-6	CASSVEGQANSPLHF	TGTGCCAGCAGCGTAGAAGGACAGGCTAATTCACCCCTCCACTTT
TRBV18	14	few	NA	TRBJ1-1	CASSPLSDRSEAFF	TGTGCCAGCTCACCTCTATCGGACAGATCTGAAGCTTTCTTT
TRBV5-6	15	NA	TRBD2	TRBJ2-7	CASSSLAGGRYEQYF	TGTGCCAGCAGCTCACTAGCGGGAGGGCGTTACGAGCAGTACTTC
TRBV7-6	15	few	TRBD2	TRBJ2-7	CASSPQAAGAHEQYF	TGTGCCAGCAGCCCGCAGGCGGCGGGAGCACACGAGCAGTACTTC
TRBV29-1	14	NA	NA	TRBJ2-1	CSVGSGHLYNEQFF	TGCAGCGTCGGGTCGGGACACCTCTACAATGAGCAGTTCTTC
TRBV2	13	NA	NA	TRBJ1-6	CASIARGNSPLHF	TGTGCCAGCATAGCCAGGGGTAATTCACCCCTCCACTTT
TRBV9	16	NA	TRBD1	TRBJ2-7	CASSVGGRTGGYEQYF	TGTGCCAGCAGCGTAGGTGGTAGGACAGGGGGCTACGAGCAGTACTTC
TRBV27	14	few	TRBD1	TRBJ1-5	CASSPGQGIQPQHF	TGTGCCAGCAGTCCGGGACAGGGGATTCAGCCCCAGCATTTT
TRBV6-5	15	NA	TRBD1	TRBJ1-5	CASSYSDRGNQPQHF	TGTGCCAGCAGTTATTCGGACAGGGGAAATCAGCCCCAGCATTTT
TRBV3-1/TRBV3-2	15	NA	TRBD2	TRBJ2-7	CASSRSGGSSYEQYF	TGTGCCAGCAGCCGGAGCGGGGGAAGCTCCTACGAGCAGTACTTC
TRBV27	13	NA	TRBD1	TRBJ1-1	CASSPTGGPEAFF	TGTGCCAGCAGCCCCACAGGGGGTCCTGAAGCTTTCTTT
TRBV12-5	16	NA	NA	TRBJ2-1	CASGFPGLLTYNEQFF	TGTGCTAGTGGTTTCCCAGGCTTGCTTACCTACAATGAGCAGTTCTTC
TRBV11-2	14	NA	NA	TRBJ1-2	CASSLATAHYGYTF	TGTGCCAGCAGCTTAGCGACAGCTCACTATGGCTACACCTTC
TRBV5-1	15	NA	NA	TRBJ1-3	CASSLGLTSGNTIYF	TGCGCCAGCAGCTTGGGGCTTACCTCTGGAAACACCATATATTTT
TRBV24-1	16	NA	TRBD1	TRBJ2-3	CATSDHRDRGTDTQYF	TGTGCCACCAGTGACCACCGGGACAGGGGCACAGATACGCAGTATTTT
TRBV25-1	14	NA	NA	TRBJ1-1	CASSESGHGNEAFF	TGTGCCAGCAGTGAATCGGGACACGGAAATGAAGCTTTCTTT
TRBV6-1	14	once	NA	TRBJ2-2	CASSEQGPTGELFF	TGTGCCAGCAGTGAACAGGGGCCCACCGGGGAGCTGTTTTTT
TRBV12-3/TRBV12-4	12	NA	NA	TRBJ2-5	CASSPLRETQYF	TGTGCCAGCAGCCCTCTTCGGGAGACCCAGTACTTC
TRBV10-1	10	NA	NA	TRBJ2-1	CASIPGEQFF	TGCGCCAGCATCCCGGGTGAGCAGTTCTTC
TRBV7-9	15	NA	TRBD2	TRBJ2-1	CASSKTSGGRNEQFF	TGTGCCAGCAGCAAAACTAGCGGGGGGAGAAATGAGCAGTTCTTC
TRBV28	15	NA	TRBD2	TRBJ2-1	CASSPPGTKYNEQFF	TGTGCCAGCAGCCCCCCCGGGACTAAGTACAATGAGCAGTTCTTC
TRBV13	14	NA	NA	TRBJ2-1	CASSLGDSPSEQFF	TGTGCCAGCAGCTTAGGAGACTCCCCGTCGGAGCAGTTCTTC
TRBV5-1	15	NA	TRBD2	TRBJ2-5	CASSRLAGLQETQYF	TGCGCCAGCAGCCGACTAGCGGGGCTCCAAGAGACCCAGTACTTC
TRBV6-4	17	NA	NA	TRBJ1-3	CASIPPPGSRLGNTIYF	TGTGCCAGCATTCCTCCTCCCGGGAGCAGGCTCGGAAACACCATATATTTT
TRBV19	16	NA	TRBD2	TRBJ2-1	CASTNGGSGGYNEQFF	TGTGCCAGTACCAATGGAGGTAGCGGGGGCTACAATGAGCAGTTCTTC
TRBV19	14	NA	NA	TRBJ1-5	CASSNQGSNQPQHF	TGTGCCAGTTCGAACCAGGGAAGCAATCAGCCCCAGCATTTT
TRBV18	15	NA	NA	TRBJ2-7	CASSPLAGSSYEQYF	TGTGCCAGCTCACCGCTCGCAGGGTCGTCCTACGAGCAGTACTTC
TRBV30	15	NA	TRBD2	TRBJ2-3	CAWSPLAGATDTQYF	TGTGCCTGGAGCCCACTAGCGGGAGCGACAGATACGCAGTATTTT
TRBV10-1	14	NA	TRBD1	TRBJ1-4	CASSPDRGNEKLFF	TGCGCCAGCAGTCCTGACAGGGGTAATGAAAAACTGTTTTTT
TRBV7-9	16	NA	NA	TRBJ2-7	CASSSIRLGNSYEQYF	TGTGCCAGCAGCTCCATTAGGCTGGGCAACTCCTACGAGCAGTACTTC
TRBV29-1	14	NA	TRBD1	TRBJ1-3	CSFRGTSFGNTIYF	TGCAGCTTCAGGGGGACGAGCTTTGGAAACACCATATATTTT
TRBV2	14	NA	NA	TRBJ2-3	CASSMDFGTDTQYF	TGTGCCAGCAGTATGGACTTTGGCACAGATACGCAGTATTTT
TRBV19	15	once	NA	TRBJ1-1	CASSIGGSMNTEAFF	TGTGCCAGTAGTATAGGCGGCAGTATGAACACTGAAGCTTTCTTT
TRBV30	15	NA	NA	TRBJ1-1	CAWSTLGGVGTEAFF	TGTGCCTGGAGTACCCTAGGGGGGGTAGGGACTGAAGCTTTCTTT
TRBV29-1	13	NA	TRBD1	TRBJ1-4	CSGRDRGFEKLFF	TGCAGCGGAAGGGACAGGGGATTCGAAAAACTGTTTTTT
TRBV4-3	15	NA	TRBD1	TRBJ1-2	CASSQEGQGAGGYTF	TGCGCCAGCAGCCAAGAAGGGCAGGGGGCCGGAGGCTACACCTTC
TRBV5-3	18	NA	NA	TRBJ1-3	CARSLPATGTSSGNTIYF	TGTGCCAGAAGCTTACCAGCAACCGGGACATCCTCTGGAAACACCATATATTTT